The sequence of this T cell receptor beta chain was determined in a study of blood T cell repertoires in COVID-19. Study as a whole: Collection of acute and convalescent COVID-19 samples took place in the United States, Italy and Spain.

This table comes from immunoSEQ multiplex PCR, and its TCRdb copy is limited to in-frame clones, with some not included. The sample has 35,000 to 45,000 clones; roughly 88% are singletons. The sequencing input was peripheral blood. This TCR came from a human donor in a cohort sampled during active COVID-19.

The CDR3 sequence: CASSATGGPEAFF. The CDR3 coding sequence is TGTGCCAGCAGTGCGACAGGGGGGCCTGAAGCTTTCTTT. The chain employs TRBV12-3 or TRBV12-4 and TRBJ1-1; 9 bases match TRBD1. CDR3 length equals 13 residues. The J segment lost 6 bases and the V segment lost 5 bases, leaving 4 bases of the junction unmatched.